This T cell receptor (beta chain) was identified in a study of blood T cells in healthy people across ages. Points from the study as a whole: A strong correlation between TCR beta diversity and naive T cell percentage was seen.

It was with a sample-barcoded 5' primer and a J-beta primer mix that a second PCR of roughly 7 to 12 cycles was run. TCRdb independently ran MiXCR on the 5' RACE reads; one entry per CDR3 protein. The table has around 1,000,000 distinct CDR3 sequences, approximately 25% seen once; the top ten hold approximately 0.71%. This clonotype was counted only a few times. Its antigen is unidentified. The draw of peripheral blood yielded approximately 10 milliliters from each donor. The V gene lost 4 bases and the J gene lost 8 bases, with 21 bases spanning the gap. The CDR3 consists of 15 residues. The V gene's germline CDR1 is SGHRS and CDR2 YFSETQ. The sample also formed part of further work on T cells of mothers and their children. From that study: The study obtained over 8.5 million TCR beta CDR3 reads per mother and around 3 million per child. The output of TCR recombination is shaped by thymic selection similarly in related and unrelated pairs.

The chain employs TRBV5-1 and TRBJ1-1; no clear D gene. The source of this sequence is a girl under 10 years old in good health. Sequencing was performed on blood. The CDR3 coding sequence is TGCGCCAGCAGCCCCTCCCCAACTGACACGTCGGAAGCTTTCTTT. It codes for CASSPSPTDTSEAFF.